The 19 T cell receptor beta chains presented below share a single source sample, sequenced in a study of graft-versus-host responses after intestinal transplantation. These receptors are not linked to any known antigen. Repertoires were generated with immunoSEQ multiplex PCR, while TCRdb's copy carries only in-frame clones and drops some. The repertoire holds over 100,000 clones, with 90% to 95% as singletons. The sample in question was unstimulated CD4+ T cells sorted from spleen or lymph node cells, obtained before transplant. All receptors come from a human donor who was the organ donor for an intestinal transplant.

This clone was detected only once. The chain combines TRBV9 with TRBJ2-1; the D gene could be TRBD1 or TRBD2 (5 bases each). The CDR3 has 14 amino acids. Germline CDR1 reads SGDLS; CDR2 reads YYNGEE. Trimming removed 0 bases from V and 8 bases from J, with 12 bases in between. The CDR3 bases are TGTGCCAGCAGCGTAGGGCCCCGAGGGGATGAGCAGTTCTTC. Its translation is CASSVGPRGDEQFF.

V and J are TRBV4-3 and TRBJ2-2, with 15 nucleotides matching TRBD2. Trimming cost V 3 bases and J 1 base; bases outside gene matches: 9. Germline V gives CDR1 LGHNA, CDR2 YSLEER. The CDR3 length is 20 residues. CDR3 DNA sequence: TGCGCCAGCAGCCAGGGGACTAGCGGGAGGCTGACCTTGAACACCGGGGAGCTGTTTTTT. This encodes CASSQGTSGRLTLNTGELFF.

The gene calls are TRBV13 and TRBJ2-5, with 7 positions matching TRBD2. There are 14 residues in the CDR3. Germline lookup yields CDR1 PRHDT and CDR2 FYEKMQ (reference sequence). Trimming took 4 bases from V and 5 from J; bases not matched to a gene: 7. The DNA of the CDR3 is TGTGCCAGCAGCTGGACTAGTAGGAGGGAGACCCAGTACTTC. This codes for CASSWTSRRETQYF.

The V call is TRBV12-5, the J call TRBJ1-3; maybe TRBD1 (5 bases). V dropped 5 bases and J dropped 0 bases, with 11 bases sitting between them. This CDR3 contains 15 residues. CDR1 and CDR2 from the germline V gene are LGHNT and FRNRAP. The CDR3: CASGPGGVSGNTIYF. For the CDR3, the DNA is TGTGCTAGTGGTCCCGGGGGGGTCTCTGGAAACACCATATATTTT.

CDR3: CASSLQRAVDSYEQYF. The CDR3 coding sequence is TGTGCCAGCAGCTTACAACGGGCGGTAGACTCCTACGAGCAGTACTTC. The V and J genes are TRBV7-2 and TRBJ2-7; D is ambiguous. The V gene lost 2 bases and the J gene lost 0 bases, with 14 bases spanning the gap. The CDR3 covers 16 residues. Germline loops: CDR1 SGHTA, CDR2 FQGNSA.

V is TRBV19 and J is TRBJ1-4; possibly TRBD1 for D (6 bases). V was clipped by 6 bases and J by 4 bases, with 9 bases between them. The CDR3 is 13 residues long. Germline-derived CDR1 and CDR2 are LNHDA and SQIVND (reference sequence). CDR3 nucleotides: TGTGCCAGTAGCCGACAGGATAATGAAAAACTGTTTTTT. Amino acids: CASSRQDNEKLFF.

V and J are TRBV6-6 and TRBJ1-2; D might be TRBD1 (5 bases). Between the trimmed V and J ends, which lost 5 bases and 7 bases, there was a span of 11 bases. This CDR3 has 12 amino acids. Germline CDR1 MNHNY, CDR2 SVGAGI (reference sequence). The CDR3 bases are TGTGCCAGCAGTCCCGGGACTCTTGGCTACACCTTC. It specifies CASSPGTLGYTF.

This chain joins TRBV9 and TRBJ2-1; 8 bases align to TRBD1. V shed 3 bases, J shed 1 base, and the junction held 0 bases outside the gene matches. The CDR3 consists of 14 residues. Per germline, CDR1 SGDLS and CDR2 YYNGEE. The CDR3 DNA reads as TGTGCCAGCAGCGGGGACAGGTCCTACAATGAGCAGTTCTTC. It encodes CASSGDRSYNEQFF.

In this sample, this clone turned up once. The rearrangement uses TRBV7-2 and TRBJ2-3, with 12 nucleotides matching TRBD2. Germline V gene lookup returns CDR1 SGHTA and CDR2 FQGNSA. CDR3 size: 15 residues. Trimming cost V 5 bases and J 3 bases; bases outside gene matches: 3. DNA of the CDR3: TGTGCCAGCAGCACCGGACTAGCGGGGACAGATACGCAGTATTTT. As protein: CASSTGLAGTDTQYF.

This chain links TRBV10-3 with TRBJ2-2; possible D gene TRBD2, 7 bases. Germline V CDR1 and CDR2: ENHRY, SYGVKD. V was clipped by 6 bases and J by 7 bases, with 21 bases between them. The length of the CDR3 is 16 residues. CDR3 nucleotides: TGTGCCATCAGCGGACTAGGGGGGCCCGTCGTCGGGGAGCTGTTTTTT. Translated, it gives CAISGLGGPVVGELFF.

This chain links TRBV18 with TRBJ1-2; D is ambiguous. Trimming took 4 bases from V and 7 from J, leaving 13 bases between them. The germline V gene encodes CDR1 KGHSH and CDR2 LQKENI. The CDR3 consists of 13 residues. The DNA for the CDR3 is TGTGCCAGCTCACTATTAGGAGTGGCTGGCTACACCTTC. Translation gives CASSLLGVAGYTF.

The V call is TRBV28, the J call TRBJ2-1; D perhaps matches TRBD2 (5 bases). The V gene lost 10 bases and the J gene lost 1 base, with 14 bases spanning the gap. The CDR3 totals 14 residues. Per germline, CDR1 MDHEN and CDR2 SYDVKM. CDR3: CATTAGPSYNEQFF. The DNA for the CDR3 is TGTGCCACCACGGCGGGCCCATCCTACAATGAGCAGTTCTTC.

The gene calls are TRBV7-9 and TRBJ2-7; 9 bases fit TRBD1. Germline V lookup: CDR1 SEHNR, CDR2 FQNEAQ (reference sequence). The CDR3 totals 15 residues. V shed 0 bases, J shed 3 bases, and the junction held 3 bases outside the gene matches. The CDR3 region is CASSLALDRGYEQYF. In nucleotides, the CDR3 is TGTGCCAGCAGCTTAGCTCTGGACAGGGGCTACGAGCAGTACTTC.

This chain joins TRBV28 and TRBJ2-7, with 10 bases that match TRBD1. CDR1 is MDHEN and CDR2 is SYDVKM in the germline V gene. This CDR3 is 14 amino acids long. Trimming at V came to 3 bases and at J to 3 bases, leaving 2 bases not matched to a gene. CDR3 loop: CASSFGDRGYEQYF. DNA for the CDR3: TGTGCCAGCAGTTTTGGGGACAGGGGCTACGAGCAGTACTTC. The full variable domain, completed using reference TRBV28 and TRBJ2-7, is DVKVTQSSRYLVKRTGEKVFLECVQDMDHENMFWYRQDPGLGLRLIYFSYDVKMKEKGDIPEGYSVSREKKERFSLILESASTNQTSMYLCASSFGDRGYEQYFGPGTRLTVT.

This chain uses TRBV11-2 with TRBJ1-2; 8 positions agree with TRBD1. Germline values: CDR1 SGHAT, CDR2 FQNNGV. The CDR3 extends over 12 amino acids. V lost 4 bases to trimming and J lost 14 bases; unmatched junction nucleotides: 9. The CDR3 DNA reads TGTGCCAGCAGCTCGACAGGGGCCCTAAGGACCTTC. Its translation: CASSSTGALRTF.

The V and J genes are TRBV19 and TRBJ1-6, with D possibly TRBD1 on 6 matching bases. The CDR3 sequence is 15 residues long. The germline V and J ends were trimmed by 4 bases and 5 bases, with 12 bases remaining between them. Germline CDR1 LNHDA, CDR2 SQIVND (reference sequence). The CDR3 DNA reads as TGTGCCAGTAGTACCCACGCAGGGGATAATTCACCCCTCCACTTT. It codes for CASSTHAGDNSPLHF.

V is TRBV30 and J is TRBJ2-2; perhaps TRBD1 as D (5 bases). This CDR3 spans 14 amino acids. Germline V gene sequence: CDR1 GTSNPN, CDR2 SVGIG (reference sequence). The ends were cut back, 5 bases at V and 4 bases at J, with 14 bases in the middle. The CDR3 region is CAWRQKRITGELFF. CDR3 in DNA: TGTGCCTGGCGACAGAAAAGGATCACCGGGGAGCTGTTTTTT.

V and J are TRBV28 and TRBJ2-7, with TRBD1 matching 8 bases. Germline V gene data show CDR1 as MDHEN and CDR2 as SYDVKM. The CDR3 length is 12 residues. J was trimmed by 4 bases and V by 6 bases; bases with no gene match: 2. The CDR3 spells CASRTGEYEQYF. CDR3 in DNA: TGTGCCAGCAGGACAGGGGAATACGAGCAGTACTTC.

The chain has TRBV7-9 and TRBJ1-2; D perhaps matches TRBD1 (6 bases). Trimming took 3 bases from V and 4 from J, leaving 12 bases between them. CDR1 is SEHNR and CDR2 is FQNEAQ in the germline V gene (reference sequence). This CDR3 region has 14 residues. The CDR3 sequence is CASSFSGHLYGYTF. CDR3 sequence (DNA): TGTGCCAGCAGCTTCTCGGGACACCTCTATGGCTACACCTTC. Filled out from reference TRBV7-9 and TRBJ1-2, the complete variable domain reads DTGVSQNPRHKITKRGQNVTFRCDPISEHNRLYWYRQTLGQGPEFLTYFQNEAQLEKSRLLSDRFSAERPKGSFSTLEIQRTEQGDSAMYLCASSFSGHLYGYTFGSGTRLTVV.